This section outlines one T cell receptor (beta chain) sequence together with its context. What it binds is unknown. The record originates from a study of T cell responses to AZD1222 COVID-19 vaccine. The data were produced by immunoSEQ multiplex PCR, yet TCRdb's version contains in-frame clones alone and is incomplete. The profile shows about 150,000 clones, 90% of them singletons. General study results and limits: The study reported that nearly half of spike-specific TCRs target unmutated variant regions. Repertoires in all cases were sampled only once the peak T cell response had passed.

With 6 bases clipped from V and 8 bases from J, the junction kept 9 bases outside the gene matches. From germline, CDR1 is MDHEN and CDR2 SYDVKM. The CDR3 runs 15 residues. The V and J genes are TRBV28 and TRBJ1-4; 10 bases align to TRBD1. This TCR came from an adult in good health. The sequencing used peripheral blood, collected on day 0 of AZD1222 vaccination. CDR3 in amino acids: CASSQGGTGEEKLFF. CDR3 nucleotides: TGTGCCAGCAGCCAAGGGGGGACAGGGGAGGAAAAACTGTTTTTT.